These 11 T cell receptor beta chains were sequenced from one sample in a study of T cells in Graves' hyperthyroidism and ophthalmopathy. Amplified TCR beta CDR3 regions came from RNA transcripts. An initial round of RT-PCR targeting the TCR CDR3 relied on the HTBI primer set. MiXCR, run by TCRdb on the multiplex PCR reads, gives a single entry per CDR3 protein. The table records hundreds of thousands of distinct CDR3 sequences, approximately 14% of them present only once. Sample: blood. Receptor source: a young woman with Graves' hyperthyroidism.

This chain joins TRBV19 and TRBJ2-1, with D possibly being TRBD1 or TRBD2 (5 bases each). The V gene lost 7 bases and the J gene lost 9 bases, with 22 bases spanning the gap. Germline V lookup: CDR1 LNHDA, CDR2 SQIVND (reference sequence). CDR3 length equals 15 residues. CDR3 bases: TGTGCCAGTACCCATTGGGGGACCAACCACGGTGAGCAGTTCTTC. Its translation is CASTHWGTNHGEQFF.

Regarding this clonotype: Being one base from a much bigger clone, this may be a read error. V is TRBV7-2 and J is TRBJ1-5; no reliable D call. Per germline, CDR1 SGHTA and CDR2 FQGNSA. The V and J ends lost 5 bases and 0 bases respectively, with 14 bases between them. The CDR3 length is 16 residues. The CDR3 DNA reads TGTGCCAGCAGCCTCTACAGCTCATATAGCAATCAGCCCCAGCATTTT. Its protein is CASSLYSSYSNQPQHF.

This clonotype was seen ten or more times. This sequence joins TRBV6-1 and TRBJ2-1, with 9 bases that match TRBD1. Trimming cost V 4 bases and J 0 bases; bases outside gene matches: 13. Germline V CDR1 and CDR2: MNHNS, SASEGT. There are 19 residues in the CDR3. CDR3 residues: CASSGSSPGTGSSYNEQFF. For the CDR3, the DNA is TGTGCCAGCAGTGGGAGTTCACCCGGGACAGGGAGCTCCTACAATGAGCAGTTCTTC.

This clonotype was detected many times. The rearrangement uses TRBV20-1 and TRBJ2-1, with 8 bases matching TRBD1. V dropped 6 bases and J dropped 7; count of bases not matched to a gene: 5. Per germline, CDR1 DFQATT and CDR2 SNEGSKA (reference sequence). The CDR3 runs 12 residues. CDR3 amino acids: CSAGQGENEQFF. In nucleotides, the CDR3 is TGCAGTGCCGGACAGGGTGAAAATGAGCAGTTCTTC.

This clonotype was counted at least ten times. J is TRBJ2-2 and V is TRBV20-1, with 7 nucleotides matching TRBD2. The germline gives CDR1 DFQATT, CDR2 SNEGSKA (reference sequence). The CDR3 is 13 residues long. Trimming at V came to 2 bases and at J to 5 bases, leaving 2 bases not matched to a gene. The CDR3 coding sequence is TGCAGTGCTAGACACGGGGGGACCGGGGAGCTGTTTTTT. Protein: CSARHGGTGELFF.

V usage is TRBV12-3 or TRBV12-4 and J usage is TRBJ2-3; 9 bases line up with TRBD2. After removal of 8 bases from V and 3 bases from J, the junction contained 9 bases not matched to a gene. The CDR3 consists of 15 residues. The CDR3 DNA is TGTGCCAGCCCCTCGGCGGGGGGGCGGACAGATACGCAGTATTTT. Amino acid sequence: CASPSAGGRTDTQYF.

This clonotype showed up many times. Sequence at one end of the junction differs from germline and may be a read error. The V call is TRBV12-3 or TRBV12-4, the J call TRBJ2-2, with D unresolved. CDR3 length: 13 amino acids. As DNA, the CDR3 is TGCGCCAGCAGCTTGGAGTATACCGGGGAGCTGTTTTTT. Residues: CASSLEYTGELFF.

The chain couples TRBV6-1 to TRBJ2-1; D remains unclear. The germline CDR1 and CDR2 sequences are MNHNS and SASEGT. The CDR3 is 14 amino acids. Trimming removed 8 bases from V and 0 bases from J, with 11 bases in between. CDR3 sequence reads: CASLYDFSYNEQFF. The CDR3 bases are TGTGCCAGCCTCTACGACTTCTCCTACAATGAGCAGTTCTTC.

This clonotype occurred a few times. The chain recombines TRBV14 with TRBJ1-2; D is undetermined. In germline, CDR1 is SGHDN, CDR2 FVKESK. The CDR3 is made up of 13 amino acids. V lost 3 bases and J 3 bases, leaving 8 bases between the germline ends. CDR3 sequence reads: CASSHDVDYGYTF. CDR3 coding DNA: TGTGCCAGCAGCCACGATGTGGACTATGGCTACACCTTC.

In its sample, this clonotype was seen many times. This chain uses TRBV18 with TRBJ1-1; 8 nucleotides agree with TRBD1. Germline V CDR1 and CDR2: KGHSH, LQKENI. Trimming cost V 0 bases and J 2 bases; bases outside gene matches: 2. This CDR3 has 15 amino acids. The CDR3 DNA reads TGTGCCAGCTCACCACCGACAGGGGTAAACACTGAAGCTTTCTTT. Amino acid sequence: CASSPPTGVNTEAFF.

This clonotype turned up a few times. V is TRBV9 and J is TRBJ1-1, with TRBD1 as a possible D gene (5 bases). V was clipped by 0 bases and J by 2 bases, with 8 bases between them. The CDR3 has 14 residues. In germline, CDR1 is SGDLS, CDR2 YYNGEE. CDR3 amino acids: CASSVVGVNTEAFF. Written as DNA, the CDR3 is TGTGCCAGCAGCGTAGTAGGGGTAAACACTGAAGCTTTCTTT.